The source of this TCR beta chain is a study of T-cell reconstitution after alpha-beta-depleted transplantation in children. V lost 1 base, J lost 6 bases, and 8 bases stayed unmatched. Germline CDR1 and CDR2: LNHNV and YYDKDF (reference sequence). This CDR3 has 16 amino acids. General study results and limits: At the one-year point after transplant, T-cell counts and TCRbeta diversity were found to come mostly from T cells that had been newly produced.

In its sample, this clonotype was seen a few times. Its antigen is unknown. Unique molecular identifiers tagged the TCRbeta library. Each CDR3 protein gets one entry after TCRdb re-called the PCR reads with MiXCR. Among 450,000 to 550,000 distinct CDR3 sequences listed, 9.5% to 12% were seen once. The input for sequencing was PBMCs, mostly from graft donor cells, taken 180 days after TCRalphabeta/CD19-depleted stem cell transplant. V and J are TRBV15 and TRBJ2-3; the match to TRBD1 covers 9 bases. This TCR derives from a female patient aged 2 to 10 who had a stem cell transplant for aplastic anemia, so the T cells may come from the graft donor. CDR3 in DNA: TGTGCCACCAGCAGAGTATCGACAGGGGGATCGGATACGCAGTATTTT. The encoded protein is CATSRVSTGGSDTQYF.